The subject of this entry is one TCR beta chain. Its antigen is as yet unknown. Libraries were prepared by immunoSEQ multiplex PCR; TCRdb keeps only in-frame clonotypes and omits some of them. This sample yields around 89,000 clones, of which approximately 90% are seen a single time; approximately 22% belongs to the top ten. The CDR3 has 13 residues. Germline lookup yields CDR1 LNHDA and CDR2 SQIVND (reference sequence). V shed 7 bases and J shed 2 bases, with 11 bases lying between them. The record originates from a study of T cell responses to AZD1222 COVID-19 vaccine. Broader study findings: Among the donors, most were white British and more were female, and clonal diversity was possibly underestimated. Spike as a whole was targeted by vaccine-associated CD4 TCRs, dominant at 160-218 and 743-854.

Sequences were derived from peripheral blood, sampled on day 0 of AZD1222 vaccination. The chain combines TRBV19 with TRBJ1-1; unclear D gene. The receptor was isolated from an adult in good health. The DNA for the CDR3 is TGTGCCAGTACCGTGGACGGTAACACTGAAGCTTTCTTT. This sequence encodes CASTVDGNTEAFF.